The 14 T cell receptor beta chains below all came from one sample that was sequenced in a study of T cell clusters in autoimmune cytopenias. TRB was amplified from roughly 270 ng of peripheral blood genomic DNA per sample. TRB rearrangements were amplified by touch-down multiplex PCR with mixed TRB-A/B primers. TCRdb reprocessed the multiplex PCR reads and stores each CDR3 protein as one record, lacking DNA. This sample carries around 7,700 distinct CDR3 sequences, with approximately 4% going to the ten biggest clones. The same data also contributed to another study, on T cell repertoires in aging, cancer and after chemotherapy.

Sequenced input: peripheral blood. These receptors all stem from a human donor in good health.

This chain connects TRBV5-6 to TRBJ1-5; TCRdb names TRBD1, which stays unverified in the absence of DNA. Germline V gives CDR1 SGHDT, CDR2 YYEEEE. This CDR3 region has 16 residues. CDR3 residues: CASSLARDRVDQPQHF.

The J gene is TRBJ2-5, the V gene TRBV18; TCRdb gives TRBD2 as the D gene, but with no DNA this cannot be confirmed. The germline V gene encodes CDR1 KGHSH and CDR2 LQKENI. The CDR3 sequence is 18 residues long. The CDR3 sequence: CASSPRGLAGGRQETQYF.

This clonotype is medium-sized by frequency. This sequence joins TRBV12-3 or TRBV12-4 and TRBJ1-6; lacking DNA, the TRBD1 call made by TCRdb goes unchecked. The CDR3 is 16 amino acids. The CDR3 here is CASSSHPDRANSPLHF.

CDR3 sequence reads: CASSFRGNTIYF. This rearrangement joins TRBV12-3 or TRBV12-4 to TRBJ1-3. The CDR3 loop spans 12 amino acids.

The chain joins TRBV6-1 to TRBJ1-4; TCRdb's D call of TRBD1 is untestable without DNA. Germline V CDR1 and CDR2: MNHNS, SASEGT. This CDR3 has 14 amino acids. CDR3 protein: CASTTQSRGPNLFF.

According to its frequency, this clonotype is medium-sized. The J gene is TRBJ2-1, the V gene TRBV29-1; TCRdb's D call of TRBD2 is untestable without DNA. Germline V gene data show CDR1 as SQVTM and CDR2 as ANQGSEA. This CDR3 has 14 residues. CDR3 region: CSHHPGTSGKEQFF.

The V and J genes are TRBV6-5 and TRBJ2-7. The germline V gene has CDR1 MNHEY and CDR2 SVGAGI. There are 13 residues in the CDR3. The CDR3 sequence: CASSQDSTYEQYF.

CDR3 protein: CASSLGQVTDTQYF. This chain connects TRBV7-2 to TRBJ2-3. The CDR3 has 14 amino acids. CDR1 and CDR2 (germline): SGHTA, FQGNSA.

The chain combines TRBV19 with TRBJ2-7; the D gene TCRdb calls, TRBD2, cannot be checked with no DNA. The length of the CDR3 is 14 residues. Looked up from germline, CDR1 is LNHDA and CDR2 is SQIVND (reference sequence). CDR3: CASRLVGGSDEQYF.

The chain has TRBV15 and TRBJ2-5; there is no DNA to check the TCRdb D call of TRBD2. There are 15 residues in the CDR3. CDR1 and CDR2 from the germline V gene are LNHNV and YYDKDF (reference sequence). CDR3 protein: CATSRAGLRTGAQYF.

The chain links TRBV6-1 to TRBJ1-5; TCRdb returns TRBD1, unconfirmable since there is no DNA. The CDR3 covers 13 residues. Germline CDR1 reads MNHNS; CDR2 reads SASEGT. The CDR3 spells CASSEMGHQPQHF.

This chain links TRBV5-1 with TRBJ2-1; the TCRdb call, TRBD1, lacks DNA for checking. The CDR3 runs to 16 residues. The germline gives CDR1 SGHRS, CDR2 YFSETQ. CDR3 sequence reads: CASSLFPGQGDNEQFF.

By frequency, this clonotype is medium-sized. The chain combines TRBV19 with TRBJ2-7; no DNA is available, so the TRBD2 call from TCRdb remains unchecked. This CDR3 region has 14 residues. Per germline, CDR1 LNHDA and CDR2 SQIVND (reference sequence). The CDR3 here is CASSLAGGPWEQYF.

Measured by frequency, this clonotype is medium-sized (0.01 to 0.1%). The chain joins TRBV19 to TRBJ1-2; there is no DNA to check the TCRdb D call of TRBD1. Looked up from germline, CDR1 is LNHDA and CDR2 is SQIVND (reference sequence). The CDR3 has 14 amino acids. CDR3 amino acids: CASNNRGRWDGYTF. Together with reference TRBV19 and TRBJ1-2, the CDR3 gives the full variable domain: DGGITQSPKYLFRKEGQNVTLSCEQNLNHDAMYWYRQDPGQGLRLIYYSQIVNDFQKGDIAEGYSVSREKKESFPLTVTSAQKNPTAFYLCASNNRGRWDGYTFGSGTRLTVV.